The clone carrying this T cell receptor beta chain turned up a few times. Its antigen is still unknown. Amplification yielded TCR beta CDR3 regions, with RNA transcripts as the source. TCR CDR3 underwent first-round RT-PCR with the HTBI primer set. TCRdb reanalysed the multiplex PCR reads using MiXCR and keeps one entry per CDR3 protein. Of some 550,000 distinct CDR3 sequences detected, about a fifth appear once; the ten largest clones hold around 27%. V was pared by 5 bases and J by 0 bases, with 14 bases between. CDR3 length: 16 residues. Germline V gene data show CDR1 as SGHVS and CDR2 as FQNEAQ. It was considered stable Graves' hyperthyroidism when ophthalmopathy did not progress within 18 months. Criteria for exclusion of patients were uncontrolled infection, other autoimmune disease, pregnancy or lactation. The sample belongs to a study of T cells in Graves' hyperthyroidism and ophthalmopathy.

Study results and limitations: The majority of expanded thyroid clonotypes above 0.001 also appeared in blood.

This sequence was found in a man in his late teens or twenties with Graves' hyperthyroidism. This chain links TRBV7-8 with TRBJ1-3; unclear D gene. The specimen was blood. In nucleotides, the CDR3 is TGTGCCAGCAGCCGCCGGATTGGCAGCTCTGGAAACACCATATATTTT. Translated, it gives CASSRRIGSSGNTIYF.